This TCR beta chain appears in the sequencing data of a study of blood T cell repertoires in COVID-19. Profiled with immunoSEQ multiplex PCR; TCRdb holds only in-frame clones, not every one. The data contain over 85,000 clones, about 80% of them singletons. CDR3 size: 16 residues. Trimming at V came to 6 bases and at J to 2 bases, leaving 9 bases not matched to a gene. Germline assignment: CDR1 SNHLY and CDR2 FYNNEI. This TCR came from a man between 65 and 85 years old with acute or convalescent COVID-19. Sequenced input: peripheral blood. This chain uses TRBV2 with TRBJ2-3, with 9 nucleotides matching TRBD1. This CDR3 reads CASSGQGFVNTDTQYF. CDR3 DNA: TGTGCCAGCAGCGGACAGGGGTTTGTGAACACAGATACGCAGTATTTT.